The rows below give T cell receptor beta chains drawn from one sample of a study of T cell responses to AZD1222 COVID-19 vaccine. Data came from immunoSEQ multiplex PCR; TCRdb stores just in-frame clones and leaves some out. This sample yields about 140,000 clones, of which roughly 89% are seen a single time; approximately 6% belongs to the top ten. This sample comprised peripheral blood, obtained on day 0 of AZD1222 vaccination. The origin of the receptors is an adult in good health. The CDR3 runs from the conserved cysteine through the conserved F or W. Each record gives: D gene, J gene, clone size, V gene, CDR3 DNA, CDR3 protein. The D gene is left open where the match is weak. A clone size is listed for some rows: how often the clone was seen (once, few, many), or a class if it is expanded.

D: TRBD1
J: TRBJ1-1
size: -
V: TRBV19
DNA: TGTGCCAGTAGTATACCAGGGGGCTGGACTGAAGCTTTCTTT
CDR3: CASSIPGGWTEAFF

D: -
J: TRBJ1-2
size: -
V: TRBV30
DNA: TGTGCCTGGAGGGAACAGGGATTCTATGGCTACACCTTC
CDR3: CAWREQGFYGYTF

D: -
J: TRBJ1-5
size: -
V: TRBV2
DNA: TGTGCCAGCAGTGTGGGTCAGCCCCAGCATTTT
CDR3: CASSVGQPQHF

D: -
J: TRBJ2-1
size: -
V: TRBV11-2
DNA: TGTGCCAGCAGCTTAGGAGGGACCTACAATGAGCAGTTCTTC
CDR3: CASSLGGTYNEQFF

D: -
J: TRBJ2-5
size: -
V: TRBV10-3
DNA: TGTGCCATCAGTGTGGAGGGGGCGAAGTGGACCCAGTACTTC
CDR3: CAISVEGAKWTQYF

D: TRBD2
J: TRBJ2-3
size: -
V: TRBV19
DNA: TGTGCCAGTGTACAGCGGGATGGCGCAGATACGCAGTATTTT
CDR3: CASVQRDGADTQYF

D: -
J: TRBJ2-7
size: -
V: TRBV25-1
DNA: TGTGCCAGCAGTCCCCATTACGCCACAGGGACTGCTAGCTACGAGCAGTACTTC
CDR3: CASSPHYATGTASYEQYF

D: TRBD1
J: TRBJ1-1
size: -
V: TRBV19
DNA: TGTGCCAGTAGTATTGACAGGGGTACTGAAGCTTTCTTT
CDR3: CASSIDRGTEAFF

D: TRBD1
J: TRBJ2-5
size: -
V: TRBV6-6
DNA: TGTGCCAGCAGTTACCCGGCAGGGGGAAGTGAGACCCAGTACTTC
CDR3: CASSYPAGGSETQYF

D: -
J: TRBJ2-3
size: once
V: TRBV4-3
DNA: TGCGCCAGCAGCCAAGATGGTACCACAGATACGCAGTATTTT
CDR3: CASSQDGTTDTQYF

D: TRBD1
J: TRBJ1-1
size: -
V: TRBV2
DNA: TGTGCCAGCGAATGGGACAGGGGGGGGACTGAAGCTTTCTTT
CDR3: CASEWDRGGTEAFF

D: TRBD2
J: TRBJ2-3
size: -
V: TRBV5-5
DNA: TGTGCCAGCAGTTCGACTAGCGGGAGGACTACAGATACGCAGTATTTT
CDR3: CASSSTSGRTTDTQYF

D: -
J: TRBJ2-3
size: -
V: TRBV11-2
DNA: TGTGCCAGCAGCCCGGGGGCGAGGGATTGGGATACGCAGTATTTT
CDR3: CASSPGARDWDTQYF

D: -
J: TRBJ2-3
size: -
V: TRBV5-1
DNA: TGCGCCAGCAGTTGGAAGGGATACACAGATACGCAGTATTTT
CDR3: CASSWKGYTDTQYF

D: TRBD2
J: TRBJ2-7
size: -
V: TRBV7-2
DNA: TGTGCCAGCAGCTTGGCGGGACCGGGAGGGGAGCAGTACTTC
CDR3: CASSLAGPGGEQYF

D: -
J: TRBJ2-1
size: -
V: TRBV24-1
DNA: TGTGCCACCAGTGATCCTGGGGGACGTGAGCAGTTCTTC
CDR3: CATSDPGGREQFF

D: TRBD1
J: TRBJ1-2
size: -
V: TRBV2
DNA: TGTGCCAATCGGACAGGGGGCAGCTATGGCTACACCTTC
CDR3: CANRTGGSYGYTF

D: TRBD2
J: TRBJ2-1
size: -
V: TRBV16
DNA: TGTGCCAGCAGCCATCGGACTAGCGGGAGAGGTGAGCAGTTCTTC
CDR3: CASSHRTSGRGEQFF

D: -
J: TRBJ1-1
size: -
V: TRBV6-2/TRBV6-3
DNA: TGTGCCAGCAGCAAAGGGACTTCGAACACTGAAGCTTTCTTT
CDR3: CASSKGTSNTEAFF

D: -
J: TRBJ1-5
size: -
V: TRBV27
DNA: TGTGCCAGCAGTCCCAGACGGTATAGCAATCAGCCCCAGCATTTT
CDR3: CASSPRRYSNQPQHF

D: -
J: TRBJ2-7
size: -
V: TRBV10-3
DNA: TGTGCCATCAGTCCCGGAGGGGGAACCTACGAGCAGTACTTC
CDR3: CAISPGGGTYEQYF

D: -
J: TRBJ2-1
size: -
V: TRBV27
DNA: TGTGCCACCAAAGTAGCTGGAAGGGCCTACAATGAGCAGTTCTTC
CDR3: CATKVAGRAYNEQFF

D: -
J: TRBJ1-5
size: -
V: TRBV12-3/TRBV12-4
DNA: TGTGCCAGCAGTTTTGGTGGGTTGGGGTCCCAGCATTTT
CDR3: CASSFGGLGSQHF

D: -
J: TRBJ2-7
size: -
V: TRBV19
DNA: TGTGCCAGTAGCATCGGCCTGACCTCCATAATCGGTCAGTACTTC
CDR3: CASSIGLTSIIGQYF

D: -
J: TRBJ2-3
size: -
V: TRBV7-9
DNA: TGTGCCAGCAGCACGGACCCATATAGCACAGATACGCAGTATTTT
CDR3: CASSTDPYSTDTQYF

D: TRBD1
J: TRBJ2-5
size: -
V: TRBV28
DNA: TGTGCCAGCAGCCCTCCCGGCCCAGGGGGCTACCAAGAGACCCAGTACTTC
CDR3: CASSPPGPGGYQETQYF

D: -
J: TRBJ1-4
size: -
V: TRBV19
DNA: TGTGCCAGTAGTACGTGGGCTAATGAAAAACTGTTTTTT
CDR3: CASSTWANEKLFF

D: -
J: TRBJ2-7
size: -
V: TRBV24-1
DNA: TGTGCCACCAGTGATTCCCAGGGTTCCGAGCAGTACTTC
CDR3: CATSDSQGSEQYF